This TCR beta chain derives from a study of blood T cell repertoires in COVID-19. The wider study: The samples span acute and convalescent COVID-19 from the United States, Italy and Spain. PBMCs, B-cell-depleted T cells, or T cells were the source of the cDNA or gDNA that made up the material.

In the original analysis: The authors estimated nucleated cell counts from reference gene primer amplification. Clones were sequenced by immunoSEQ multiplex PCR, and TCRdb holds only the in-frame ones, with some missing. V, J and clone size are taken as reported in that table, and D and trimming were inferred from the DNA itself. The repertoire holds about 150,000 clones, with approximately 86% as singletons. The germline V gene encodes CDR1 ENHRY and CDR2 SYGVKD. This CDR3 comprises 12 residues. Trimming left V 8 bases short and J 1 base short, with 6 bases between. Sequenced input: peripheral blood. The TCR comes from a woman aged 55 to 70 with active or convalescent COVID-19. The V call is TRBV10-3, the J call TRBJ1-3; D uncertain. The CDR3, as DNA: TGTGCCATCGAGGGTTCTGGAAACACCATATATTTT. Protein sequence: CAIEGSGNTIYF.